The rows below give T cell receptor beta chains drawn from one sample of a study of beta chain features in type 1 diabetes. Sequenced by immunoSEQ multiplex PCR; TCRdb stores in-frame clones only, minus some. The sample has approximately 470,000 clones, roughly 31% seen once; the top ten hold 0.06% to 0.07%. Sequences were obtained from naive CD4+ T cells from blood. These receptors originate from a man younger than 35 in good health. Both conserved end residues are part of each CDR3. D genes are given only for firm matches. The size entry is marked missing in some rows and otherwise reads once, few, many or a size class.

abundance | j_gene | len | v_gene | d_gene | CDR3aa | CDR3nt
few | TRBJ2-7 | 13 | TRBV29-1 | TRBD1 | CSIRQGSSYEQYF | TGCAGCATTCGACAGGGGAGCTCCTACGAGCAGTACTTC
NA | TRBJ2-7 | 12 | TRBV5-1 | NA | CASSLNDGEQYF | TGCGCCAGCAGCCTCAACGATGGCGAGCAGTACTTC
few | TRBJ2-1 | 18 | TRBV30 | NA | CAWRRGPVSGPSYNEQFF | TGTGCCTGGAGACGAGGACCAGTTAGCGGACCTTCCTACAATGAGCAGTTCTTC
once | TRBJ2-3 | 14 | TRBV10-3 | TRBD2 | CAIWTSGSSDTQYF | TGTGCCATTTGGACTAGCGGGAGCTCAGATACGCAGTATTTT
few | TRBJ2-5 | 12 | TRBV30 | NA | CAWGQYQETQYF | TGTGCCTGGGGACAGTACCAAGAGACCCAGTACTTC
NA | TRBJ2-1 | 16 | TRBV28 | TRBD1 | CASSPVGGQGFDEQFF | TGTGCCAGCAGTCCTGTCGGGGGACAGGGGTTCGATGAGCAGTTCTTC
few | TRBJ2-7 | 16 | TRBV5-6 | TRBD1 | CASSPDGTGVSYEQYF | TGTGCCAGCAGCCCTGACGGGACAGGGGTAAGCTACGAGCAGTACTTC
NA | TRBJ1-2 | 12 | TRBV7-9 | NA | CASSFEQPTSTF | TGTGCCAGCAGCTTCGAGCAGCCTACGTCTACCTTC
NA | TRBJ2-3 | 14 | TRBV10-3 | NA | CAISDPSGTDTQYF | TGTGCCATCAGTGACCCTAGCGGCACAGATACGCAGTATTTT
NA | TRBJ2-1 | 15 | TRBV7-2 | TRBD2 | CASSSTLLAGNEQFF | TGTGCCAGCAGCTCCACCCTACTAGCGGGTAATGAGCAGTTCTTC
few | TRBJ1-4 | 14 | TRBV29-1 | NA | CSVLPDGDNEKLFF | TGCAGCGTGCTTCCCGACGGAGATAATGAAAAACTGTTTTTT
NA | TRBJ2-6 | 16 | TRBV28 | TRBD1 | CATFRDRASRANVLTF | TGTGCCACCTTCCGGGACAGAGCCTCCCGGGCCAACGTCCTGACTTTC
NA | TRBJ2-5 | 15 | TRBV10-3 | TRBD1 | CAISVGDRDLGTQYF | TGTGCCATCAGTGTGGGGGACAGGGATTTAGGGACCCAGTACTTC
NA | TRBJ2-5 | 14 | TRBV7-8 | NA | CASSPLGGWETQYF | TGTGCCAGCAGCCCCCTTGGGGGCTGGGAGACCCAGTACTTC
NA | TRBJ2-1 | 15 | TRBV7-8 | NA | CASSLVRSNYNEQFF | TGTGCCAGCAGCTTAGTTCGTAGCAACTACAATGAGCAGTTCTTC
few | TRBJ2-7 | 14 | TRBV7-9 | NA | CASSLVGLSYEQYF | TGTGCCAGCAGCTTAGTAGGTCTCTCCTACGAGCAGTACTTC
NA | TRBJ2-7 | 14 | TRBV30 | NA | CAWSRWEPSYEQYF | TGTGCCTGGAGCAGGTGGGAGCCCTCCTACGAGCAGTACTTC
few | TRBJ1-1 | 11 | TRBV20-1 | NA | CSAGGPDEAFF | TGCAGTGCTGGAGGACCCGACGAAGCTTTCTTT
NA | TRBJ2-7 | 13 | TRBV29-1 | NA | CSALVFDGYEQYF | TGCAGCGCCCTGGTATTCGACGGCTACGAGCAGTACTTC
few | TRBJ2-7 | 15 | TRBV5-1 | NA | CASHRQGGEGYEQYF | TGCGCCAGCCATCGTCAGGGCGGAGAGGGCTACGAGCAGTACTTC
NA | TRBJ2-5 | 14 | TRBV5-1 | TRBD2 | CASSFGGRGETQYF | TGCGCCAGCAGCTTTGGCGGGAGAGGAGAGACCCAGTACTTC
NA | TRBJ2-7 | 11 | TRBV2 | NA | CASRSAYEQYF | TGTGCCAGCAGGTCAGCCTACGAGCAGTACTTC
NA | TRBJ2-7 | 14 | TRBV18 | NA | CASSKEEGFYEQYF | TGTGCCAGCTCTAAAGAAGAGGGTTTTTACGAGCAGTACTTC
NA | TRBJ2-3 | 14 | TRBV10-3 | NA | CAIRPDGGTDTQYF | TGTGCCATCAGGCCGGACGGCGGCACAGATACGCAGTATTTT
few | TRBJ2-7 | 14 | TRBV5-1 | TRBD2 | CASSFGGSSYEQYF | TGCGCCAGCAGCTTTGGCGGGAGCTCCTACGAGCAGTACTTC
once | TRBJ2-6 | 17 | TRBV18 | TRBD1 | CASSPGQGSSGANVLTF | TGTGCCAGCTCACCGGGACAGGGTAGCTCTGGGGCCAACGTCCTGACTTTC
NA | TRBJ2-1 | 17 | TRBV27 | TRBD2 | CASFMTLAGNTYNEQFF | TGTGCCAGCTTCATGACTCTAGCGGGGAATACCTACAATGAGCAGTTCTTC
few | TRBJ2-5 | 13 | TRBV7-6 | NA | CASSLRVQETQYF | TGTGCCAGCAGCTTGCGGGTCCAAGAGACCCAGTACTTC
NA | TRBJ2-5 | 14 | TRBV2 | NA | CASSRGTTQETQYF | TGTGCCAGCAGCCGGGGAACTACTCAAGAGACCCAGTACTTC
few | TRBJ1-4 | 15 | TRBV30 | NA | CAWSTDGRSNEKLFF | TGTGCCTGGAGCACGGACGGCCGCTCAAATGAAAAACTGTTTTTT
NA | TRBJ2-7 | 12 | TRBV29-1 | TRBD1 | CSVRDRGYEQYF | TGCAGCGTCCGCGACAGGGGCTACGAGCAGTACTTC
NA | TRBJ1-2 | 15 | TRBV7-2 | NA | CASYKGGAPNYGYTF | TGTGCCAGCTATAAGGGGGGCGCGCCCAACTATGGCTACACCTTC
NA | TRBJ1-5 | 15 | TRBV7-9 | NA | CASSLVEEGPGPQHF | TGTGCCAGCAGCTTAGTAGAGGAGGGCCCGGGGCCCCAGCATTTT
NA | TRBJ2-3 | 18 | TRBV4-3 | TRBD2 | CASSQKVRAGAGSDTQYF | TGCGCCAGCAGCCAGAAGGTCCGGGCGGGAGCGGGCTCAGATACGCAGTATTTT
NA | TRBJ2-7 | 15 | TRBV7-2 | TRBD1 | CASSQTGTGYDEQYF | TGTGCCAGCAGCCAGACCGGGACAGGGTACGACGAGCAGTACTTC
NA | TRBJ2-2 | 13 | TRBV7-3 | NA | CASSPQAAGELFF | TGTGCCAGCAGCCCCCAAGCGGCCGGGGAGCTGTTTTTT
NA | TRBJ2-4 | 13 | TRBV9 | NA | CASSPRSKNIQYF | TGTGCCAGCAGCCCCCGGTCGAAAAACATTCAGTACTTC
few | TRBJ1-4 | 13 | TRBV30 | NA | CAWSVDTGGKLFF | TGTGCCTGGAGTGTTGACACCGGTGGAAAACTGTTTTTT
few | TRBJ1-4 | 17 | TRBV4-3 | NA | CASSLSTGTPTGEKLFF | TGCGCCAGCAGCCTATCGACCGGGACCCCAACGGGTGAAAAACTGTTTTTT
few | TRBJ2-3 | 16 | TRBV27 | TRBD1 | CASSYRDRAGTDTQYF | TGTGCCAGCAGTTATAGGGACAGGGCGGGCACAGATACGCAGTATTTT
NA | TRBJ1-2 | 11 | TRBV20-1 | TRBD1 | CSASYRGGYTF | TGCAGTGCTAGCTACAGGGGTGGCTACACCTTC
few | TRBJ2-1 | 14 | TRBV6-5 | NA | CASSYSGHFNEQFF | TGTGCCAGCAGTTACTCGGGACACTTCAATGAGCAGTTCTTC
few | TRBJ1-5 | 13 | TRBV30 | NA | CAWTGRDNQPQHF | TGTGCCTGGACCGGCAGGGATAATCAGCCCCAGCATTTT
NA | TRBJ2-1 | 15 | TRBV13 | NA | CASSRRARDYNEQFF | TGTGCCAGCAGCAGACGGGCTAGGGACTACAATGAGCAGTTCTTC
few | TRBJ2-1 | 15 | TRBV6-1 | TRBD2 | CASRTSGSVYNEQFF | TGTGCCAGCAGGACTAGCGGGAGCGTCTACAATGAGCAGTTCTTC
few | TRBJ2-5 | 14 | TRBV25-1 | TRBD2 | CASSLAGVAETQYF | TGTGCCAGCAGCCTAGCGGGAGTTGCTGAGACCCAGTACTTC
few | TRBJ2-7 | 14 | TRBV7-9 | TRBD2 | CASSLTSGTYEQYF | TGTGCCAGCAGCTTGACTAGCGGAACCTACGAGCAGTACTTC
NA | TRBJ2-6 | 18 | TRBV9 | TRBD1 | CASSPKTGGGSGANVLTF | TGTGCCAGCAGCCCGAAGACAGGGGGCGGCTCTGGGGCCAACGTCCTGACTTTC
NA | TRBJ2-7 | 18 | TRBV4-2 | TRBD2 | CASSQTTGGLAGPGEQYF | TGTGCCAGCAGCCAAACGACGGGTGGACTAGCGGGTCCAGGCGAGCAGTACTTC
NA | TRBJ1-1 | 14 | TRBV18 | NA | CASSPRVVDTEAFF | TGTGCCAGCTCTCCCAGGGTAGTGGACACTGAAGCTTTCTTT
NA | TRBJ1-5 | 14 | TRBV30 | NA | CAWSVTGGGQPQHF | TGTGCCTGGAGTGTCACAGGAGGAGGTCAGCCCCAGCATTTT
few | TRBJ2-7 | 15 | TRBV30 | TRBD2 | CAWSFSGTSGLAQYF | TGTGCCTGGAGTTTCTCCGGGACTAGTGGGTTGGCGCAGTACTTC
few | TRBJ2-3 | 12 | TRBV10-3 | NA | CAISAPSVTQYF | TGTGCCATCAGTGCCCCTAGCGTAACGCAGTATTTT